One sample yielded the 25 T cell receptor beta chains listed below, sequenced in a study of tumor-infiltrating lymphocytes in oesophageal squamous cell carcinoma. In TCRdb, the PCR reads were re-called with MiXCR into one record per CDR3 protein. Counted here are 10,000 to 12,000 distinct CDR3 sequences, approximately 61% occurring once; the ten biggest clones make up around 27%. Sequencing was carried out using esophageal tumor tissue. The receptor source for this set is a female donor with esophageal squamous cell carcinoma.

This clonotype is a singleton in its sample. The J gene is TRBJ2-7, the V gene TRBV7-2; D is perhaps TRBD1 (6 bases). The end of the DNA aligns better with TRBJ2-5, so the J call may be wrong. The CDR3 loop spans 14 amino acids. From germline, CDR1 is SGHTA and CDR2 FQGNSA. The CDR3 DNA sequence: TGTGCCAGCAGCTTACAGGGGTTGGGAGAGACCCAGTACTTC. It yields the protein CASSLQGLGETQYF.

By frequency in the sample, this clonotype is medium-sized. The chain combines TRBV12-3 or TRBV12-4 with TRBJ2-7, with TRBD2 matching 8 bases. The CDR3 is 15 amino acids. The V segment lost 4 bases and the J segment 3 bases; nucleotides outside the gene matches: 8. CDR3 nucleotides: TGTGCCAGCAGTTACTCTGGCGGGAGGCTCTACGAGCAGTACTTC. Translating gives CASSYSGGRLYEQYF.

This clonotype showed up just a few times. V usage is TRBV6-1 and J usage is TRBJ1-5; D not resolved. The V and J ends lost 7 bases and 9 bases respectively, with 10 bases between them. The CDR3 runs to 11 residues. The germline V gene encodes CDR1 MNHNS and CDR2 SASEGT. DNA of the CDR3: TGTGCCAGCAAGGCGTCGGGGCCCCAGCATTTT. Encoded protein: CASKASGPQHF.

As regards this clonotype: Because the CDR3 is missing its conserved closing phenylalanine or tryptophan, this is likely a read error. No DNA is shown, since the ends of the CDR3 on it are uncertain; the CDR3 is the one TCRdb lists. The V gene is TRBV12-3 or TRBV12-4, the J gene TRBJ2-3; the table names TRBD1, a call not compared with the DNA. The CDR3 numbers 17 amino acids, ends counted. CDR3 in amino acids: CASSDRGRGGYTFGSGP.

The genes are TRBV19 and TRBJ2-5; TRBD2 aligns across 10 bases. Germline CDR1 LNHDA, CDR2 SQIVND (reference sequence). The CDR3 consists of 18 residues. Losses at the gene ends were 1 base for V and 7 bases for J; bases not matched to a gene: 15. This CDR3 is CASSIVVAGGLKGGTQYF. The CDR3 DNA reads TGTGCCAGTAGTATAGTGGTAGCGGGAGGCCTAAAAGGTGGGACCCAGTACTTC.

V is TRBV11-2 and J is TRBJ2-3; 9 positions agree with TRBD1. The DNA end lines up better with TRBJ1-1; the J call may be wrong. Germline loops: CDR1 SGHAT, CDR2 FQNNGV. There are 16 residues in the CDR3. The CDR3 nucleotides are TGTGCCAGCAGCTTACTGGGACAGGGAGGGAACACTGAAGCTTTCTTT. Amino acids: CASSLLGQGGNTEAFF.

J is TRBJ1-1 and V is TRBV6-6; D may be TRBD1 (6 bases). This CDR3 is built from 16 residues. V was pared by 2 bases and J by 4 bases, with 17 bases between. Germline CDR1 MNHNY, CDR2 SVGAGI (reference sequence). CDR3 sequence (DNA): TGTGCCAGCAGTTACAAACAGGGAAGGTTAGGCACTGAAGCTTTCTTT. Protein: CASSYKQGRLGTEAFF.

With regard to this clonotype: A junction boundary mismatches the germline segment, possibly from a read error. The CDR3 bases are TGTGCCAGCAGCCACAAGGGGGGCTCGATTAATTCACCCCTCCACTTC. Protein product: CASSHKGGSINSPLHF. The chain joins TRBV7-2 to TRBJ2-3; D may match TRBD1 or TRBD2 (6 bases each). This CDR3 is built from 16 residues. Germline CDR1 reads SGHTA; CDR2 reads FQGNSA.

By its share, this clonotype is hyperexpanded. The rearrangement links TRBV7-2 to TRBJ2-5; 11 bases map to TRBD2. Germline loops: CDR1 SGHTA, CDR2 FQGNSA. The CDR3 sequence is 16 residues long. With V trimmed by 4 bases and J by 9 bases, 13 bases remained unmatched. This CDR3 reads CASSSSGTSGPGAQYF. The CDR3, as DNA: TGTGCCAGCAGCTCCTCCGGGACTAGCGGTCCTGGGGCCCAGTACTTC. The entire variable domain, with the rest obtained from reference TRBV7-2 and TRBJ2-5, is as follows: GAGVSQSPSNKVTEKGKDVELRCDPISGHTALYWYRQSLGQGLEFLIYFQGNSAPDKSGLPSDRFSAERTGGSVSTLTIQRTQQEDSAVYLCASSSSGTSGPGAQYFGPGTRLLVL.

This sequence joins TRBV7-3 and TRBJ2-2; TRBD1 agrees at 7 bases. Germline trimming cut 5 bases from V and 3 bases from J; bases unmatched to any gene: 6. There are 15 residues in the CDR3. Looked up from germline, CDR1 is SGHTA and CDR2 is FQGTGA. Written as DNA, the CDR3 is TGTGCCAGCAGCAAGACAGGGTGGGACACCGGGGAGCTGTTTTTT. It codes for CASSKTGWDTGELFF.

Relative to its sample, this clonotype is medium-sized. This rearrangement joins TRBV18 to TRBJ1-2, with a weak D call TRBD1 (5 bases). Germline assignment: CDR1 KGHSH and CDR2 LQKENI. The CDR3 has 16 residues. V lost 5 bases, J lost 0 bases, and 16 bases lay in between. The CDR3 DNA reads as TGTGCCAGCTCATCTGACTTCCTGGGGGCTAACTATGGCTACACCTTC. This sequence encodes CASSSDFLGANYGYTF. The variable domain in full, completed from reference TRBV18 and TRBJ1-2, reads NAGVMQNPRHLVRRRGQEARLRCSPMKGHSHVYWYRQLPEEGLKFMVYLQKENIIDESGMPKERFSAEFPKEGPSILRIQQVVRGDSAAYFCASSSDFLGANYGYTFGSGTRLTVV.

The genes are TRBV28 and TRBJ2-1, with D unresolved. The DNA end is a closer match to TRBJ2-7, so the J assignment may be wrong. Germline V gene data show CDR1 as MDHEN and CDR2 as SYDVKM. The CDR3 contains 14 residues. The CDR3 loop reads CASSIPGYSYEQYF. Written as DNA, the CDR3 is TGTGCCAGCAGTATACCCGGGTACTCCTACGAGCAGTACTTC.

This chain connects TRBV7-3 to TRBJ2-1, with 8 positions matching TRBD2. Germline CDR1 and CDR2: SGHTA and FQGTGA. The CDR3 consists of 16 residues. V gave up 5 bases and J gave up 4 bases; unmatched junction bases: 10. The CDR3 DNA is TGTGCCAGCAGCCCCGTAGGCGGGAGGCAGTACAATGAGCAGTTCTTC. Translating it yields CASSPVGGRQYNEQFF.

In this sample, this clonotype turned up a few times. The chain links TRBV7-3 to TRBJ2-5; 9 bases are shared with TRBD2. This CDR3 spans 15 amino acids. The germline V gene encodes CDR1 SGHTA and CDR2 FQGTGA. After removal of 2 bases from V and 5 bases from J, the junction contained 6 bases not matched to a gene. The CDR3 spells CASSLERGAGETQYF. CDR3 in DNA: TGTGCCAGCAGCTTAGAGCGGGGGGCCGGTGAGACCCAGTACTTC.

This chain joins TRBV20-1 and TRBJ2-6; 7 bases match TRBD1. Germline CDR1 and CDR2: DFQATT and SNEGSKA (reference sequence). This CDR3 has 17 amino acids. Trimming took 6 bases from V and 0 from J; bases not matched to a gene: 11. The CDR3 DNA follows: TGCAGTGCCATTAACAGGGGATCGTCCTCTGGGGCCAACGTCCTGACTTTC. Translation gives CSAINRGSSSGANVLTF.

This clonotype has just a few counts. The V and J genes are TRBV7-2 and TRBJ2-7; the D gene is possibly TRBD2 (7 bases). Germline lookup yields CDR1 SGHTA and CDR2 FQGNSA. V lost 8 bases, J lost 7 bases, and 18 bases lay in between. This CDR3 is 13 amino acids long. DNA of the CDR3: TGTGCCAGCCGTGTGCGGGAGAGGGGGGAGCAGTACTTC. This sequence encodes CASRVRERGEQYF.

The chain carries TRBV20-1 and TRBJ2-4; TRBD2 matches 14 bases. V lost 6 bases, J lost 13 bases, and 14 bases stayed unmatched. CDR1 and CDR2 (germline): DFQATT, SNEGSKA (reference sequence). The CDR3 length is 15 residues. CDR3 sequence: CSARLAGGIYNEQYF. CDR3 DNA: TGCAGTGCGCGACTAGCGGGGGGGATATACAATGAGCAGTACTTC.

The chain is built from TRBV5-1 and TRBJ1-1, with D maybe TRBD1 (6 bases). The germline V gene has CDR1 SGHRS and CDR2 YFSETQ. This CDR3 contains 21 residues. The ends were cut back, 4 bases at V and 0 bases at J, with 31 bases in the middle. As DNA, the CDR3 is TGCGCCAGCAGCACACGTCGGGTCGGGACAACTTACGGTTCGGTGAACACTGAAGCTTTCTTT. Translation: CASSTRRVGTTYGSVNTEAFF.

The chain employs TRBV6-2 or TRBV6-3 and TRBJ2-3; 8 nucleotides line up with TRBD1. The J call is uncertain, as TRBJ1-1 better fits the DNA end. CDR1 is MNHEY and CDR2 is SVGEGT in the germline V gene. The CDR3 covers 13 residues. The CDR3 nucleotides read TGTGCCAGCAGTGATAGGGACAGGTCTGAAGCTTTCTTT. This translates into CASSDRDRSEAFF.

With regard to this clonotype: Since no conserved phenylalanine or tryptophan closes the CDR3, a read error is the likely cause. It is unclear where the CDR3 begins or ends on the DNA, so no DNA is shown, and the CDR3 is as TCRdb lists it. This chain links TRBV5-3 with TRBJ2-1; the D segment call TRBD1 is taken from the table without a DNA check. Being an ORF, TRBV5-3 has a function that is uncertain. Inclusive of both ends, the CDR3 amounts to 19 amino acids. CDR3 sequence: CASSLGQGAARLYGYTFGS.

This clonotype was observed at least ten times. CDR3 residues: CASSLEASGGVKFF. CDR3 coding DNA: TGCGCCAGCAGCTTGGAAGCTAGCGGGGGAGTGAAGTTCTTC. The J gene is TRBJ2-1, the V gene TRBV5-1, with 10 bases lining up with TRBD2. The CDR3 spans 14 residues. Germline lookup yields CDR1 SGHRS and CDR2 YFSETQ. The ends lost 0 bases at V and 14 bases at J; junction bases unmatched: 8. The whole variable domain, remainder taken from reference TRBV5-1 and TRBJ2-1, is KAGVTQTPRYLIKTRGQQVTLSCSPISGHRSVSWYQQTPGQGLQFLFEYFSETQRNKGNFPGRFSGRQFSNSRSEMNVSTLELGDSALYLCASSLEASGGVKFFGPGTRLTVL.

The chain carries TRBV2 and TRBJ1-1; D gene unclear. V lost 1 base and J 1 base, leaving 4 bases between the germline ends. The CDR3 covers 13 residues. Germline-derived CDR1 and CDR2 are SNHLY and FYNNEI. CDR3 region: CASSEEGNTEAFF. The DNA of the CDR3 is TGTGCCAGCAGTGAAGAGGGGAACACTGAAGCTTTCTTT.

The CDR3 loop is CASSLAQGASDGYTF. The DNA of the CDR3 is TGTGCCAGCAGCTTAGCTCAGGGGGCGTCTGATGGCTACACCTTC. The chain uses TRBV7-2 and TRBJ2-3; TRBD1 agrees at 8 bases. The J call is in doubt because the DNA end fits TRBJ1-2 better. The CDR3 is 15 amino acids. Germline V gene data show CDR1 as SGHTA and CDR2 as FQGNSA.

V is TRBV12-3 or TRBV12-4 and J is TRBJ2-5; D is tentatively TRBD1 or TRBD2 (5 bases each). The last part of the DNA fits TRBJ2-1 better; the J call may be wrong. There are 14 residues in the CDR3. CDR3 nucleotide sequence: TGTGCCAGCGAATCGGGACGGTCCTACAATGAGCAGTTCTTC. Translating gives CASESGRSYNEQFF.

This clonotype was picked up a small number of times. The V call is TRBV7-6, the J call TRBJ1-4; D may be TRBD1 (5 bases). This CDR3 is 15 amino acids long. CDR1 and CDR2 (germline): SGHVS, FNYEAQ. Trimming removed 1 base from V and 7 bases from J, with 13 bases in between. The CDR3 protein is CASSLGGRTGEKLFF. For the CDR3, the DNA is TGTGCCAGCAGCTTAGGGGGACGGACGGGTGAAAAACTGTTTTTT.